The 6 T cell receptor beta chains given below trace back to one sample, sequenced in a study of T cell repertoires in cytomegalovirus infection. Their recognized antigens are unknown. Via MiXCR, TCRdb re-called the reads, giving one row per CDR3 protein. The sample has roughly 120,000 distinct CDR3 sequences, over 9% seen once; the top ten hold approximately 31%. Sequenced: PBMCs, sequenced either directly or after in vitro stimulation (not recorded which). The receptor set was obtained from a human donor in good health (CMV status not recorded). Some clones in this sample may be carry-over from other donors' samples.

The CDR3 nucleotides are TGTGCCAGCAGGGGGGGCCCCCTTGGCTACACCTTC. This encodes CASRGGPLGYTF. V is TRBV2 and J is TRBJ1-2; D perhaps matches TRBD1 (6 bases). Germline CDR1 SNHLY, CDR2 FYNNEI. Trimming pared 6 bases from V and 7 bases from J, leaving 12 bases between. The CDR3 has 12 amino acids. Complete variable domain (other parts from reference TRBV2 and TRBJ1-2): EPEVTQTPSHQVTQMGQEVILRCVPISNHLYFYWYRQILGQKVEFLVSFYNNEISEKSEIFDDQFSVERPDGSNFTLKIRSTKLEDSAMYFCASRGGPLGYTFGSGTRLTVV.

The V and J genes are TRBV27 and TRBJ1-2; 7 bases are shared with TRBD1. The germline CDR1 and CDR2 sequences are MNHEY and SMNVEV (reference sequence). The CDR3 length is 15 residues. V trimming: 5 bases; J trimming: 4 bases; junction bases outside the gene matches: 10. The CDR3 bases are TGTGCCAGCAGTCCTCCGGGACAGTCGATCTATGGCTACACCTTC. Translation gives CASSPPGQSIYGYTF.

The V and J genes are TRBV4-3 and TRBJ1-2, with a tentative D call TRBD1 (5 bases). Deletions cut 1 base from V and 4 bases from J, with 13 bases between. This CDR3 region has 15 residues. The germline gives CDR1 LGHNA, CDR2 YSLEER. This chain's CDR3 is CASSQVSGKGYGYTF. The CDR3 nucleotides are TGCGCCAGCAGCCAAGTATCAGGGAAGGGCTATGGCTACACCTTC.

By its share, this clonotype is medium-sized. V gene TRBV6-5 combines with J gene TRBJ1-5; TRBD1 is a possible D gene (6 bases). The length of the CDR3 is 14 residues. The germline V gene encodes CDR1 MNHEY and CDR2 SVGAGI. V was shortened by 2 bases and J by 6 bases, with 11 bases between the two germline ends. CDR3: CASSYMAGVQPQHF. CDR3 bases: TGTGCCAGCAGTTACATGGCAGGGGTTCAGCCCCAGCATTTT.

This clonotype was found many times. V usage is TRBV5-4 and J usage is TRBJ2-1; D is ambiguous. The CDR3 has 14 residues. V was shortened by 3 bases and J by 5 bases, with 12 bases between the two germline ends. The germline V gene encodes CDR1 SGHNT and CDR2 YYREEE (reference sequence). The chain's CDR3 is CASSSQDPDNEQFF. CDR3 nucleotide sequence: TGTGCCAGCAGCTCCCAAGACCCCGACAATGAGCAGTTCTTC.

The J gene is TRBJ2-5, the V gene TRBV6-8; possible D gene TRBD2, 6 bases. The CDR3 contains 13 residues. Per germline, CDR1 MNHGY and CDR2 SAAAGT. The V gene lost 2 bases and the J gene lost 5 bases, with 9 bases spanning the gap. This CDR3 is CASSYGAGETQYF. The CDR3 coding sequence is TGTGCCAGCAGTTACGGGGCGGGGGAGACCCAGTACTTC.